This note documents a single T cell receptor (beta chain) sequence. Its antigen is currently unknown. The CDR3 sequence is 13 residues long. The germline gives CDR1 LNHDA, CDR2 SQIVND (reference sequence). The sample comes from a study of CD8 T cells in ankylosing spondylitis. Points from the study as a whole: Ankylosing spondylitis blood appeared to be characterized by a TCR beta motif of several highly homologous variants. Earlier authors reported some of these motif variants in reactive arthritis synovial fluid and blood. Reports say disease-linked clones showed up significantly more in matched ankylosing spondylitis synovial fluid. Researchers report that disease-linked clones proved CD8+ and relatively rare in peripheral blood.

TCRdb reprocessed the 5' RACE reads via MiXCR and lists one record per CDR3 protein. The sample gives 800,000 to 900,000 distinct CDR3 sequences, about 10% of which show up once; less than 0.65% is in the top ten. This TCR came from a male donor with ankylosing spondylitis. Sequenced sample: blood, either unsorted or a sorted T cell fraction (not recorded which). V and J are TRBV19 and TRBJ1-2; unclear D gene. CDR3 bases: TGTGCGAGTGTGAAGGACGGCCTAAATGGCTACACCTTC. It specifies CASVKDGLNGYTF. The full variable domain, its missing parts supplied by reference TRBV19 and TRBJ1-2, is DGGITQSPKYLFRKEGQNVTLSCEQNLNHDAMYWYRQDPGQGLRLIYYSQIVNDFQKGDIAEGYSVSREKKESFPLTVTSAQKNPTAFYLCASVKDGLNGYTFGSGTRLTVV.